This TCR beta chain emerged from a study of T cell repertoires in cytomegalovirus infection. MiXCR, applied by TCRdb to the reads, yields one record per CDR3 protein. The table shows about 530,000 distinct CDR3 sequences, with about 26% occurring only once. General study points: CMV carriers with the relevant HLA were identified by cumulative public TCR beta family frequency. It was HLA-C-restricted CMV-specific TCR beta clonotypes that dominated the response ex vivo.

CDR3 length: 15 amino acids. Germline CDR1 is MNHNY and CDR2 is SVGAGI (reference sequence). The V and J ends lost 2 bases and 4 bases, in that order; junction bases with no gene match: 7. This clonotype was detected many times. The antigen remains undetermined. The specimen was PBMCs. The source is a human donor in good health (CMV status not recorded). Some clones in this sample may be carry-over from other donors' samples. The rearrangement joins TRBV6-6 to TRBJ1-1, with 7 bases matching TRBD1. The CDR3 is CASSYTQGGTTEAFF. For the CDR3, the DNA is TGTGCCAGCAGTTACACCCAGGGGGGGACCACTGAAGCTTTCTTT.